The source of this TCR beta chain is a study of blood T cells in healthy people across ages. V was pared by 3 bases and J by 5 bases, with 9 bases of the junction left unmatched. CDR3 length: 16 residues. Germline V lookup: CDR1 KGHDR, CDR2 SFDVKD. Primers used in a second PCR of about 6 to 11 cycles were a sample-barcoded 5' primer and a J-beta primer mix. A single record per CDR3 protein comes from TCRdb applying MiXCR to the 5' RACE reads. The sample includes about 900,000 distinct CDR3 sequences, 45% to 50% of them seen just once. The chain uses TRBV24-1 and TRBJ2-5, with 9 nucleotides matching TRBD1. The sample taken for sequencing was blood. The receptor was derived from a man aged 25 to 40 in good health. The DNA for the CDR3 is TGTGCCACCAGTGATGGGGACAGGGTCATTCGCGAGACCCAGTACTTC. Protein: CATSDGDRVIRETQYF.